This is a list of T cell receptor beta chains from one sample in a study of shared clonotypes between healthy human individuals. Some clones are missing from TCRdb's copy, which holds only in-frame ones; the method was immunoSEQ multiplex PCR. The sample includes 400,000 to 600,000 clones, approximately 94% of them seen just once. The sequenced sample consisted of naive CD4+ T cells sorted from blood. These receptors were obtained from a woman in her twenties or thirties in good health. Both conserved end residues are part of each CDR3. A D gene is named only where the DNA matches it firmly. Expanded clones are given a class, and other clones once, few, many or no size at all.

cdr3_nt cdr3_aa v_call d_call clone_size j_call
TGTGCCAGCAGTTTGACCACCTATGGCTACACCTTC CASSLTTYGYTF TRBV28 NA NA TRBJ1-2
TGTGCCAGCAGCCCTGGGGGGGGACATAGCAATCAGCCCCAGCATTTT CASSPGGGHSNQPQHF TRBV28 NA NA TRBJ1-5
TGTGCCAGCAGCTTGTCGAGGGCACAGGTTTATCAGCCCCAGCATTTT CASSLSRAQVYQPQHF TRBV5-6 NA NA TRBJ1-5
TGTGCCACCAGCAGAAAACGCCGGGGGGACACAGATACGCAGTATTTT CATSRKRRGDTDTQYF TRBV15 TRBD2 NA TRBJ2-3
TGTGCCAGCTACACTAATCAGCCCCAGCATTTT CASYTNQPQHF TRBV28 NA NA TRBJ1-5
TGTGCCAGCAGTGCGGGGTTTTGGGAGACCCAGTACTTC CASSAGFWETQYF TRBV2 NA NA TRBJ2-5
TGTGCCAGTAGTCGGGCTGGTGGGCGGAACACTGAAGCTTTCTTT CASSRAGGRNTEAFF TRBV19 NA NA TRBJ1-1
TGTGCCAGCAGCTTCATGAGGAGTAATTACGACAATGAGCAGTTCTTC CASSFMRSNYDNEQFF TRBV7-9 NA NA TRBJ2-1
TGTGCCATCAGTGGGGAGCCAGCCTACAATGAGCAGTTCTTC CAISGEPAYNEQFF TRBV10-3 NA once TRBJ2-1
TGCGCCAGCAGCCCCCGGGGAGGGGTGGACTTAACCTACGAGCAGTACTTC CASSPRGGVDLTYEQYF TRBV5-1 TRBD2 NA TRBJ2-7